A single sample gave rise to the 24 T cell receptor beta chains below, sequenced in a study of cytomegalovirus exposure and HLA in healthy donors. A multiplex PCR was run with 60 Vbeta primers and 13 Jbeta primers. Using immunoSEQ multiplex PCR, the repertoire was profiled, and TCRdb retains in-frame clones only, with some absent. The table includes about 100,000 clones, about 86% detected once. Sequencing was done on a sample of PBMCs. The receptors here all came from a woman aged 65 to 85 in good health and CMV-seropositive.

The chain couples TRBV2 to TRBJ2-7; 10 bases align to TRBD2. Germline V gene sequence: CDR1 SNHLY, CDR2 FYNNEI. This CDR3 has 13 amino acids. Trimming took 6 bases from V and 5 from J; bases not matched to a gene: 4. CDR3 in amino acids: CASSALAGHEQYF. DNA for the CDR3: TGTGCCAGCAGCGCACTAGCGGGACACGAGCAGTACTTC.

The chain couples TRBV4-2 to TRBJ2-5; weak D call: TRBD2 (6 bases). The V end was cut by 4 bases, the J end by 2 bases, with 14 bases between. Germline CDR1 LGHNA, CDR2 YNFKEQ. The CDR3 loop spans 15 amino acids. The CDR3 protein is CASSRAPGLQETQYF. The CDR3 DNA sequence: TGTGCCAGCAGCCGCGCTCCGGGACTTCAAGAGACCCAGTACTTC.

The gene calls are TRBV30 and TRBJ2-1, with 10 bases lining up with TRBD2. The germline V gene has CDR1 GTSNPN and CDR2 SVGIG (reference sequence). The CDR3 runs to 12 residues. The V and J ends lost 4 bases and 9 bases, in that order; junction bases with no gene match: 3. As DNA, the CDR3 is TGTGCCTGGATTACTAGCGGGGTTGAGCAGTTCTTC. Protein: CAWITSGVEQFF.

This chain uses TRBV10-1 with TRBJ2-7, with 13 bases matching TRBD2. The CDR3 length is 14 residues. Trimming cost V 5 bases and J 4 bases; bases outside gene matches: 2. CDR1 is WNHNN, CDR2 SYGVQD, per germline (reference sequence). The CDR3 reads CASSQGLAGYEQYF. CDR3 nucleotides: TGCGCCAGCAGTCAGGGACTAGCGGGATACGAGCAGTACTTC.

This clone occurred once. V usage is TRBV7-2 and J usage is TRBJ2-5; unclear D gene. This CDR3 is 17 amino acids long. Germline V gene lookup returns CDR1 SGHTA and CDR2 FQGNSA. The V end lost 6 bases, the J end lost 1 base, and 21 bases lay between the germline ends. The CDR3 nucleotides read TGTGCCAGCAGTCACCCCTCCAGGCCACACGTCCAAGAGACCCAGTACTTC. Amino acids: CASSHPSRPHVQETQYF. Complete variable domain (other parts from reference TRBV7-2 and TRBJ2-5): GAGVSQSPSNKVTEKGKDVELRCDPISGHTALYWYRQSLGQGLEFLIYFQGNSAPDKSGLPSDRFSAERTGGSVSTLTIQRTQQEDSAVYLCASSHPSRPHVQETQYFGPGTRLLVL.

The V call is TRBV28, the J call TRBJ2-7; possible D gene TRBD1, 6 bases. CDR3 size: 14 residues. The V end was cut by 5 bases, the J end by 2 bases, with 13 bases between. CDR1 is MDHEN, CDR2 SYDVKM, per germline. CDR3 bases: TGTGCCAGCAGTCACCGGGACATTACCTACGAGCAGTACTTC. Its translation: CASSHRDITYEQYF.

The genes are TRBV18 and TRBJ1-2; tentative D call: TRBD1 (6 bases). V lost 2 bases and J lost 3, with 7 bases in between. From germline, CDR1 is KGHSH and CDR2 LQKENI. This CDR3 contains 13 residues. CDR3 sequence reads: CASSPGGYYGYTF. CDR3 DNA sequence: TGTGCCAGCTCACCAGGGGGCTACTATGGCTACACCTTC. The full variable domain, with the rest looked up from reference TRBV18 and TRBJ1-2, is NAGVMQNPRHLVRRRGQEARLRCSPMKGHSHVYWYRQLPEEGLKFMVYLQKENIIDESGMPKERFSAEFPKEGPSILRIQQVVRGDSAAYFCASSPGGYYGYTFGSGTRLTVV.

The chain joins TRBV19 to TRBJ2-1, with 7 bases lining up with TRBD2. Germline trimming cut 5 bases from V and 4 bases from J; bases unmatched to any gene: 17. This CDR3 has 18 residues. Germline loops: CDR1 LNHDA, CDR2 SQIVND (reference sequence). The CDR3 nucleotides are TGTGCCAGTAGTCGGGGACTTAGCGGGTCAAACTGGTACAATGAGCAGTTCTTC. Translation gives CASSRGLSGSNWYNEQFF.

This chain links TRBV7-9 with TRBJ2-5, with 7 positions matching TRBD1. This CDR3 spans 14 amino acids. Trimming cost V 4 bases and J 4 bases; bases outside gene matches: 6. Germline loops: CDR1 SEHNR, CDR2 FQNEAQ (reference sequence). CDR3: CASSWPTGRETQYF. For the CDR3, the DNA is TGTGCCAGCAGCTGGCCGACAGGGCGAGAGACCCAGTACTTC.

The chain links TRBV6-1 to TRBJ2-5, with D possibly being TRBD2 (6 bases). V gave up 6 bases and J gave up 4 bases, with 18 bases separating them. From germline, CDR1 is MNHNS and CDR2 SASEGT. The CDR3 is made up of 15 amino acids. In nucleotides, the CDR3 is TGTGCCAGCAGGGGAACGGGACTTTTGGGAGAGACCCAGTACTTC. Its protein product is CASRGTGLLGETQYF.

This clone came up a few times. The chain is built from TRBV2 and TRBJ2-7; 10 nucleotides line up with TRBD2. Germline trimming cut 7 bases from V and 6 bases from J; bases unmatched to any gene: 12. The CDR3 totals 15 residues. CDR1 SNHLY and CDR2 FYNNEI come from the germline V gene. The CDR3 bases are TGTGCCAGCAACTTAAGGACTAGCGGACTTCTCGAGCAGTACTTC. Residues: CASNLRTSGLLEQYF.

In nucleotides, the CDR3 is TGCGCCAGCAGCCAAGATCGGGGCGGGAGAAGAACCTACGAGCAGTACTTC. This sequence encodes CASSQDRGGRRTYEQYF. The V call is TRBV4-3, the J call TRBJ2-7, with 7 bases lining up with TRBD2. Trimming took 0 bases from V and 2 from J; bases not matched to a gene: 10. Germline V gene sequence: CDR1 LGHNA, CDR2 YSLEER. The CDR3 spans 17 residues.

The rearrangement uses TRBV5-1 and TRBJ1-5; unclear D gene. V dropped 4 bases and J dropped 4 bases, with 15 bases sitting between them. Germline V gene lookup returns CDR1 SGHRS and CDR2 YFSETQ. The CDR3 extends over 15 amino acids. The CDR3 DNA reads TGCGCCAGCAGCCCAAAGGGCGGAGGGAATCAGCCCCAGCATTTT. Translated, it gives CASSPKGGGNQPQHF.

V is TRBV6-1 and J is TRBJ2-7, with D possibly being TRBD2 (7 bases). V was cut by 3 bases and J by 6 bases, with 21 bases left in between. Germline V gene sequence: CDR1 MNHNS, CDR2 SASEGT. CDR3 length: 16 residues. The CDR3 protein is CASSDWKGGAKAEQYF. CDR3 nucleotides: TGTGCCAGCAGTGATTGGAAGGGGGGGGCCAAAGCCGAGCAGTACTTC.

This clone has more than one count but fewer than ten. The chain uses TRBV5-6 and TRBJ1-2; TRBD1 matches 8 bases. V shed 1 base and J 8 bases; nucleotides not matched to a gene: 7. CDR1 is SGHDT and CDR2 is YYEEEE in the germline V gene. The CDR3 is 14 residues long. In nucleotides, the CDR3 is TGTGCCAGCAGCTTGATTAGGACAGGGTTGGGCTACACCTTC. It yields the protein CASSLIRTGLGYTF.

This chain joins TRBV5-1 and TRBJ2-5, with D perhaps matching TRBD1 (5 bases). Looked up from germline, CDR1 is SGHRS and CDR2 is YFSETQ. The CDR3 runs to 15 residues. Trimming removed 5 bases at V and 5 bases at J, with 19 bases between. The CDR3 coding sequence is TGCGCCAGCAGTTCGTTGGACACCCAAAGGGAGACCCAGTACTTC. Encoded protein: CASSSLDTQRETQYF. Full variable domain (outside the CDR3, taken from reference TRBV5-1 and TRBJ2-5): KAGVTQTPRYLIKTRGQQVTLSCSPISGHRSVSWYQQTPGQGLQFLFEYFSETQRNKGNFPGRFSGRQFSNSRSEMNVSTLELGDSALYLCASSSLDTQRETQYFGPGTRLLVL.

This chain connects TRBV23-1 to TRBJ2-7; 9 positions agree with TRBD1. TRBV23-1 has ORF status, its function being uncertain. This CDR3 is 12 amino acids long. The junction had 4 bases not matched to a gene; V was cut back by 11 bases and J by 2 bases. The CDR3 DNA sequence: TGCGCCCGCCGGGACAGGGCCTACGAGCAGTACTTC. Its translation is CARRDRAYEQYF.

The gene calls are TRBV11-3 and TRBJ2-7, with a tentative D call TRBD1 (6 bases). The V gene lost 7 bases and the J gene lost 6 bases, with 16 bases spanning the gap. This CDR3 is 13 amino acids long. Germline V gene lookup returns CDR1 SGHNT and CDR2 YENEEA. The CDR3 DNA follows: TGTGCCAGCACCCCACAGGGTTCGGGCGAGCAGTACTTC. As protein: CASTPQGSGEQYF.

The V call is TRBV4-2, the J call TRBJ2-5; D not certain. CDR3 length equals 15 residues. V lost 1 base, J lost 1 base, and 10 bases lay in between. CDR1 is LGHNA, CDR2 YNFKEQ, per germline. The CDR3 sequence: CASSQGNSIQETQYF. CDR3 DNA: TGTGCCAGCAGCCAAGGAAACAGTATCCAAGAGACCCAGTACTTC.

This clone was picked up one time. V and J are TRBV27 and TRBJ2-1; D call uncertain. V shed 7 bases and J shed 11 bases, with 18 bases lying between them. CDR3 length: 13 residues. Germline V gene sequence: CDR1 MNHEY, CDR2 SMNVEV (reference sequence). The CDR3 DNA reads TGTGCCAGCACCCCACCCCCGCGAGGTAAGCAGTTCTTC. Amino acid sequence: CASTPPPRGKQFF.

The chain combines TRBV5-1 with TRBJ1-3, with no clear D. The CDR3 has 16 residues. V was pared by 2 bases and J by 1 base, with 13 bases between. The V gene's germline CDR1 is SGHRS and CDR2 YFSETQ. This CDR3 reads CASSLPGGNSGNTIYF. CDR3 nucleotides: TGCGCCAGCAGCTTACCGGGAGGTAATTCTGGAAACACCATATATTTT.

The chain recombines TRBV2 with TRBJ2-5, with a weak D call TRBD2 (5 bases). Near its end, the DNA agrees better with TRBJ2-7, so the J call may be wrong. The CDR3 has 13 amino acids. Germline values: CDR1 SNHLY, CDR2 FYNNEI. CDR3 in amino acids: CASRRDQPYEQYF. CDR3 nucleotide sequence: TGTGCCAGCAGGAGGGATCAACCCTACGAGCAGTACTTC.

The chain uses TRBV7-2 and TRBJ2-2; possible D gene TRBD2, 5 bases. The germline V and J ends were trimmed by 6 bases and 4 bases, with 15 bases remaining between them. Germline V lookup: CDR1 SGHTA, CDR2 FQGNSA. The CDR3 spans 15 residues. CDR3 bases: TGTGCCAGCAGTTACCAGATCAGCGGCACCGGGGAGCTGTTTTTT. Translated, it gives CASSYQISGTGELFF.

The chain employs TRBV7-9 and TRBJ2-7; 7 bases align to TRBD1. The CDR3 loop spans 14 amino acids. The germline gives CDR1 SEHNR, CDR2 FQNEAQ (reference sequence). J gave up 2 bases and V 3 bases, and 4 bases lay outside the gene matches. CDR3 sequence: CASSFDRATYEQYF. Here the CDR3 DNA reads TGTGCCAGCAGCTTTGACAGGGCTACCTACGAGCAGTACTTC.